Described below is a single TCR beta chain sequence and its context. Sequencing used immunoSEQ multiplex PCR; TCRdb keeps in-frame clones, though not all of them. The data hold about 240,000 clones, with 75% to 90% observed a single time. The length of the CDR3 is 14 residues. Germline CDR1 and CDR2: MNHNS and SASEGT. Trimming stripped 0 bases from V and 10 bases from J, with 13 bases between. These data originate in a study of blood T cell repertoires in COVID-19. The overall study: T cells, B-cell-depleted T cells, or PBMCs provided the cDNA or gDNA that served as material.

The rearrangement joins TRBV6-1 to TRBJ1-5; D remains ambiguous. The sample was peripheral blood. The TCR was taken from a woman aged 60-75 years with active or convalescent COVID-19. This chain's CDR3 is CASSEAIKSGPQHF. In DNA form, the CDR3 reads TGTGCCAGCAGTGAAGCGATTAAATCGGGACCCCAGCATTTT.